This T cell receptor beta chain was documented in a study of CD8 T cells in Susac syndrome. Study summary: Patients with Susac syndrome were therapy-naive, treated with corticosteroids, or treated with intravenous immunoglobulin alone when blood was collected.

Germline V CDR1 and CDR2: MDHEN, SYDVKM. The V end lost 6 bases, the J end lost 3 bases, and 15 bases lay between the germline ends. The length of the CDR3 is 15 residues. A note on this clonotype: What it binds is not known.

A quantity of 0.5 to 1 ug RNA underwent reverse transcription using random hexamers. Amplification of TCR beta CDR3 across 54 Vbeta and 13 Jbeta was performed with immunoSEQ multiplex PCR. Each CDR3 protein is one row after TCRdb ran MiXCR on the immunoSEQ multiplex PCR reads. The table records more than 85,000 distinct CDR3 sequences, 90% to 95% of them present only once. Whole-study findings and limits: The study recognized that the number of individuals in its TCR sequencing and HLA analysis was relatively small.

The sequenced target, TCR beta, came from blood CD8+ and CD4+ T cells. The sequenced material came from CD4+ T cells from PBMCs. This receptor was taken from a human donor with Susac syndrome. The gene calls are TRBV28 and TRBJ1-5; TRBD1 might be the D (6 bases). CDR3 DNA: TGTGCCAGCAGGGGGGCAGGAGGGATCAATCAGCCCCAGCATTTT. Protein: CASRGAGGINQPQHF.